This passage covers 11 T cell receptor beta chains from one sample sequenced in a study of response to subunit inactivated influenza vaccine (dated by TCRdb to 2016 to 2019). Library method: RT-PCR. TCRdb lists the instrument as Illumina HiSeq 2500. TCRdb redid the processing of the public reads, applying fastp at Q25 and MiXCR, and retained in-frame beta chains. Each CDR3 protein gets just one entry, which takes the most common genes and DNA from the rows behind it. The sample data list around 570,000 distinct CDR3 sequences, and 7.6% of these were observed just once. The ten largest clonotypes hold 10% to 15% of the sample. The specimen comprised PBMCs from blood, sampled about 24 months after vaccination. The receptors here all came from a man in his fifties or sixties who received an inactivated influenza vaccine. Donor details come from another sample of the same person, matched by shared clones.

This clonotype came up a few times. The chain carries TRBV5-6 and TRBJ2-7; 7 nucleotides line up with TRBD2. Germline CDR1 SGHDT, CDR2 YYEEEE. Trimming cost V 0 bases and J 3 bases; bases outside gene matches: 3. The CDR3 length is 14 residues. DNA for the CDR3: TGTGCCAGCAGCTTGGCCCAGCGGGACTACGAGCAGTACTTC. Residues: CASSLAQRDYEQYF.

The rearrangement links TRBV4-3 to TRBJ1-4, with a weak D call TRBD1 (6 bases). Germline-derived CDR1 and CDR2 are LGHNA and YSLEER. The CDR3 is made up of 15 amino acids. V shed 6 bases and J shed 8 bases, with 19 bases lying between them. The CDR3 region has the DNA TGCGCCAGCAGTTTAGGCAGGGGAATGTCCGAAAAACTGTTTTTT. Its translation is CASSLGRGMSEKLFF.

The CDR3 loop is CASSQDMWTTYNEQFF. The CDR3 DNA follows: TGTGCCAGCAGCCAAGATATGTGGACAACCTACAATGAGCAGTTCTTC. This rearrangement joins TRBV14 to TRBJ2-1; D might be TRBD1 (5 bases). The CDR3 is 16 amino acids. Germline values: CDR1 SGHDN, CDR2 FVKESK. Trimming removed 0 bases at V and 2 bases at J, with 11 bases between.

This sequence joins TRBV3-1 and TRBJ2-5; D remains ambiguous. The germline gives CDR1 LGHDT, CDR2 YNNKEL (reference sequence). Trimming took 4 bases from V and 5 from J, leaving 11 bases between them. The CDR3 consists of 13 residues. This chain's CDR3 is CASSPWGWETQYF. CDR3 nucleotides: TGTGCCAGCAGCCCCTGGGGTTGGGAGACCCAGTACTTC.

In this sample, this clonotype turned up many times. The DNA for the CDR3 is TGTGCCAGCAGCTTGTCTAGCGGGACTCAGTACTTC. It specifies CASSLSSGTQYF. This chain connects TRBV5-6 to TRBJ2-4; 9 bases match TRBD2. The J segment lost 12 bases and the V segment lost 1 base, leaving 2 bases of the junction unmatched. CDR3 length equals 12 residues. Germline-derived CDR1 and CDR2 are SGHDT and YYEEEE.

The chain uses TRBV7-9 and TRBJ1-1; TRBD1 is a possible D gene (5 bases). The CDR3 consists of 14 residues. Germline values: CDR1 SEHNR, CDR2 FQNEAQ (reference sequence). V lost 6 bases to trimming and J lost 1 base, with 12 bases between them. The CDR3 coding sequence is TGTGCCAGCAGGAGGGGCGGTGAGAACACTGAAGCTTTCTTT. It encodes CASRRGGENTEAFF.

This clonotype was detected many times. V usage is TRBV15 and J usage is TRBJ2-3; unclear D gene. The CDR3 runs 16 residues. Trimming removed 2 bases at V and 1 base at J, with 13 bases between. Germline V gives CDR1 LNHNV, CDR2 YYDKDF (reference sequence). CDR3 protein: CATSRTRLDRTDTQYF. The CDR3 bases are TGTGCCACCAGCAGAACCCGACTCGATCGCACAGATACGCAGTATTTT.

This clonotype was seen a handful of times. The chain carries TRBV6-2 or TRBV6-3 and TRBJ2-7; tentative D call: TRBD2 (5 bases). Germline lookup yields CDR1 MNHEY and CDR2 SVGEGT. The CDR3 has 12 residues. With 5 bases removed from V and 4 bases from J, the gap between germline ends came to 9 bases. CDR3 coding DNA: TGTGCCAGCAGTACTCTAGCATACGAGCAGTACTTC. It translates to CASSTLAYEQYF.

The chain links TRBV29-1 to TRBJ1-5; TRBD1 matches 7 bases. The CDR3 totals 13 residues. Germline V gene lookup returns CDR1 SQVTM and CDR2 ANQGSEA. Trimming removed 6 bases from V and 1 base from J; junction bases left unmatched: 3. CDR3 nucleotide sequence: TGCAGCGTAGCGGACAGGAGCAATCAGCCCCAGCATTTT. This codes for CSVADRSNQPQHF.

This clonotype occurred a few times. The chain carries TRBV5-1 and TRBJ2-7; TRBD1 might be the D (6 bases). This CDR3 is 15 amino acids long. Germline V gene sequence: CDR1 SGHRS, CDR2 YFSETQ. V gave up 0 bases and J gave up 3 bases, with 13 bases separating them. The CDR3 region is CASSLGTVEIYEQYF. CDR3 in DNA: TGCGCCAGCAGCTTGGGGACAGTCGAAATCTACGAGCAGTACTTC.

This clonotype was counted many times. This chain joins TRBV10-3 and TRBJ2-5, with D possibly being TRBD2 (5 bases). The germline CDR1 and CDR2 sequences are ENHRY and SYGVKD. This CDR3 contains 13 residues. V was trimmed by 2 bases and J by 2 bases, leaving 6 bases between them. Here the CDR3 reads CAISEGRQETQYF. CDR3 bases: TGTGCCATCAGTGAGGGGAGACAAGAGACCCAGTACTTC.